These T cell receptor beta chains were read from a single sample in a study of blood T cell repertoires in COVID-19. The method was immunoSEQ multiplex PCR; TCRdb's version includes in-frame clones alone and lacks a portion of them. The sample gives 300,000 to 400,000 clones, 80% to 90% of which show up once; more than 5% is in the top ten. Specimen: PBMCs or T cells enriched from blood (not recorded which). These receptors were collected from a man between 25 and 39 years old who had recovered from COVID-19. The CDR3 runs from the conserved cysteine through the conserved F or W.

>TRBV5-6|TRBJ1-4
CASSFFEGQGATNEKLFF
>TRBV7-3|TRBJ2-5
CASSFQRGPQETQYF
>TRBV19|TRBJ2-2
CASSPRQNTGELFF
>TRBV6-1|TRBJ1-1
CASSETGEEHTEAFF
>TRBV24-1|TRBJ1-2
CATSDPLGTGSTHYTF
>TRBV25-1|TRBJ1-6
CASIGQGGSPLHF
>TRBV5-6|TRBJ2-5
CASTQDRGQETQYF
>TRBV7-2|TRBJ1-2
CASIRDTTNSAGYTF
>TRBV7-9|TRBJ2-7
CASSRTGGYEQYF
>TRBV5-1|TRBJ1-6
CASSPEPDRGNSPLHF
>TRBV2|TRBJ1-1
CASRSGFQDTEAFF
>TRBV19|TRBJ1-1
CVSSIWGAAAFF
>TRBV5-1|TRBJ2-2
CASAPTAGGRELFF
>TRBV12-5|TRBJ1-1
CASGLVYRGSMNTEAFF
>TRBV28|TRBJ1-5
CASKWSTSNQPQHF
>TRBV6-6|TRBJ2-2
CASRRTITGELFF
>TRBV5-8|TRBJ2-1
CASSLVGHSYNEQFF
>TRBV3-1/TRBV3-2|TRBJ2-2
CASSRKTGLNTGELFF
>TRBV7-9|TRBJ2-7
CASSHTGTKAYEQYF
>TRBV6-5|TRBJ2-7
CGGGGPDYEQYF
>TRBV7-2|TRBJ1-2
CASSLLVDGYTF
>TRBV6-4|TRBJ2-7
CASSESPRSRTGNSYEQYF
>TRBV6-2/TRBV6-3|TRBJ2-7
CASSLYYEQYF
>TRBV6-5|TRBJ2-1
CASRSLAGVYNEQFF
>TRBV2|TRBJ1-1
CASRQAGNLNTEAFF
>TRBV9|TRBJ1-1
CASSLAQGSNTEAFF
>TRBV28|TRBJ1-6
CASSLWLGGRGSVLSNSPLHF
>TRBV4-1|TRBJ1-3
CASSQESTAGNTIYF
>TRBV9|TRBJ2-7
CASSPRLVNYEQYF
>TRBV9|TRBJ2-1
CASSVIGQGALNEQFF
>TRBV28|TRBJ1-2
CASSFNGGEGYTF
>TRBV6-2/TRBV6-3|TRBJ2-1
CASSYSERGTHNEQFF
>TRBV19|TRBJ1-2
CASNPDRERVYGYTF
>TRBV5-4|TRBJ1-6
CASSRDGLADNSPLHF
>TRBV12-3/TRBV12-4|TRBJ2-7
CASSFERYEQYF
>TRBV6-5|TRBJ2-1
CASSYGEDNEQFF
>TRBV9|TRBJ1-2
CASSETGSYGYTF
>TRBV6-5|TRBJ1-2
CASSPDGVYGYTF
>TRBV6-5|TRBJ1-1
CASRMGTGGTEAFF
>TRBV9|TRBJ2-3
CASSVSTDQRLAASTDTQYF
>TRBV5-6|TRBJ2-3
CASSLVQSSTDTQYF
>TRBV6-5|TRBJ1-1
CASSSRGTEAFF
>TRBV10-3|TRBJ1-2
CANGAGRGYGYTF
>TRBV15|TRBJ1-4
CATSRDNGLNEKLFF
>TRBV28|TRBJ1-1
CASSLRRNTEAFF
>TRBV15|TRBJ1-1
CATSKPQGLNTEAFF
>TRBV18|TRBJ1-6
CASSPPGGYSPLHF
>TRBV11-2|TRBJ2-3
CASSYELAGLDTQYF
>TRBV7-9|TRBJ1-2
CASSYLPDRANYGYTF
>TRBV29-1|TRBJ2-1
CSGIRDRIYNEQFF
>TRBV5-6|TRBJ2-3
CASSLSRSLDTQYF
>TRBV21-1|TRBJ1-5
CASSSKSVGSNNQPQHF
>TRBV14|TRBJ1-1
CASSHWTRNTEAFF